The 24 T cell receptor beta chains given below trace back to one sample, sequenced in a study of cytomegalovirus exposure and HLA in healthy donors. PCR involved 60 Vbeta and 13 Jbeta primers. The protocol was immunoSEQ multiplex PCR, while the TCRdb copy is restricted to in-frame clones and leaves out a portion. The data show about 130,000 clones, with approximately 78% seen just once and about a tenth held by the top ten. The sequenced sample consisted of PBMCs. The origin of the receptors is a man aged 25 to 45 in good health and CMV-seropositive.

V usage is TRBV10-1 and J usage is TRBJ2-1; 9 bases match TRBD1. The CDR3 spans 16 residues. V lost 1 base, J lost 3 bases, and 4 bases stayed unmatched. Germline V gives CDR1 WNHNN, CDR2 SYGVQD (reference sequence). The CDR3 reads CASSEWPGQGYNEQFF. As DNA, the CDR3 is TGCGCCAGCAGTGAGTGGCCGGGACAGGGCTACAATGAGCAGTTCTTC.

The CDR3 spells CSVRLPQGALYEQYF. The CDR3 region has the DNA TGCAGTGTCAGACTCCCACAGGGGGCATTGTACGAGCAGTACTTC. The V and J genes are TRBV29-1 and TRBJ2-5; 9 bases agree with TRBD1. TRBJ2-7 matches the DNA end more closely, so the J call is doubtful. Germline CDR1 and CDR2: SQVTM and ANQGSEA. The CDR3 runs 15 residues.

This clone showed up just once. The chain links TRBV5-4 to TRBJ2-5, with D tentatively TRBD2 (6 bases). The CDR3 totals 13 residues. Germline V gives CDR1 SGHNT, CDR2 YYREEE (reference sequence). V gave up 4 bases and J gave up 4 bases, with 11 bases separating them. The DNA for the CDR3 is TGTGCCAGCAGCAAGGACTACGGAGAGACCCAGTACTTC. It is translated as CASSKDYGETQYF.

Only one count was recorded for this clone. CDR3 amino acids: CASSLGGYEQYF. The CDR3 DNA sequence: TGTGCCAGCAGTTTAGGAGGCTACGAGCAGTACTTC. This chain uses TRBV28 with TRBJ2-7; a weak D match, TRBD2 (5 bases). Germline V gives CDR1 MDHEN, CDR2 SYDVKM. This CDR3 spans 12 amino acids. Trimming stripped 2 bases from V and 3 bases from J, with 5 bases between.

The rearrangement uses TRBV7-8 and TRBJ1-4; D is unclear. The CDR3 has 15 amino acids. Trimming shortened V by 7 bases and J by 4 bases, and 16 bases separated the two germline ends. Germline CDR1 and CDR2: SGHVS and FQNEAQ. Here the CDR3 reads CASTTYSNLNEKLFF. CDR3 nucleotide sequence: TGTGCCAGCACCACCTACAGCAACCTTAATGAAAAACTGTTTTTT.

This chain uses TRBV10-1 with TRBJ2-3; D call uncertain. V dropped 8 bases and J dropped 3 bases, with 12 bases sitting between them. Germline CDR1 reads WNHNN; CDR2 reads SYGVQD (reference sequence). The length of the CDR3 is 13 residues. CDR3 nucleotide sequence: TGCGCCAGCCAATCCGGCAGGACAGATACGCAGTATTTT. Translating it yields CASQSGRTDTQYF.

The chain couples TRBV29-1 to TRBJ2-5, with a tentative D call TRBD1 (5 bases). This CDR3 has 12 amino acids. V lost 8 bases to trimming and J lost 5 bases, with 15 bases between them. Germline assignment: CDR1 SQVTM and CDR2 ANQGSEA. For the CDR3, the DNA is TGCAGCAAATCCGACAGTGATGAGACCCAGTACTTC. Amino acids: CSKSDSDETQYF.

This clone was observed a single time. The rearrangement joins TRBV7-6 to TRBJ2-3, with 12 bases matching TRBD1. CDR1 is SGHVS, CDR2 FNYEAQ, per germline. CDR3 size: 18 residues. J lost 5 bases, V lost 5 bases, and 14 bases had no gene match. The DNA of the CDR3 is TGTGCCAGCAGCCTCAAATACCGGGACAGGGGGCGTAGAGATACGCAGTATTTT. Protein product: CASSLKYRDRGRRDTQYF.

V gene TRBV6-5 combines with J gene TRBJ2-7; 8 positions agree with TRBD1. Germline V gene sequence: CDR1 MNHEY, CDR2 SVGAGI. J was trimmed by 2 bases and V by 2 bases; bases with no gene match: 5. CDR3 length equals 15 residues. The CDR3 is CASSYGQGSPYEQYF. The CDR3 DNA follows: TGTGCCAGCAGTTACGGACAGGGTAGCCCCTACGAGCAGTACTTC.

The chain is built from TRBV28 and TRBJ2-3; 8 bases fit TRBD1. Germline loops: CDR1 MDHEN, CDR2 SYDVKM. The CDR3 runs to 16 residues. J lost 5 bases, V lost 7 bases, and 14 bases had no gene match. The CDR3 DNA reads TGTGCCAGCACCAGGACAACCGGGACAGGAATAGATACGCAGTATTTT. Translated, it gives CASTRTTGTGIDTQYF.

The chain combines TRBV4-3 with TRBJ2-7; TRBD2 aligns across 9 bases. CDR3 size: 15 residues. The trim removed 4 bases at V and 3 bases at J, leaving 7 bases unmatched. From germline, CDR1 is LGHNA and CDR2 YSLEER. DNA of the CDR3: TGCGCCAGCAGCCCCGATCTAGCGGGGAGCTACGAGCAGTACTTC. Translating it yields CASSPDLAGSYEQYF.

The V call is TRBV15, the J call TRBJ2-5; 8 bases line up with TRBD1. Germline trimming cut 5 bases from V and 2 bases from J; bases unmatched to any gene: 7. The germline gives CDR1 LNHNV, CDR2 YYDKDF (reference sequence). There are 15 residues in the CDR3. The CDR3 sequence: CATSLRDRPQETQYF. CDR3 nucleotides: TGTGCCACCAGCCTACGGGACAGGCCGCAAGAGACCCAGTACTTC.

The chain employs TRBV9 and TRBJ1-2; no reliable D call. Germline V gene data show CDR1 as SGDLS and CDR2 as YYNGEE. V was trimmed by 4 bases and J by 4 bases, leaving 20 bases between them. This CDR3 has 16 residues. The CDR3 loop reads CASSPRPGRESYGYTF. The CDR3 DNA reads TGTGCCAGCAGCCCACGGCCAGGAAGGGAGAGCTATGGCTACACCTTC.

This clone was seen more than once but under ten times. This rearrangement joins TRBV7-9 to TRBJ2-7, with 9 bases aligning to TRBD2. V shed 5 bases and J 11 bases; nucleotides not matched to a gene: 13. Looked up from germline, CDR1 is SEHNR and CDR2 is FQNEAQ (reference sequence). The CDR3 length is 14 residues. Here the CDR3 reads CASSRLGASGIEYF. CDR3 in DNA: TGTGCCAGCAGCCGCCTAGGGGCTAGCGGGATTGAGTACTTC.

This chain uses TRBV9 with TRBJ2-3; 8 bases line up with TRBD1. The ends lost 3 bases at V and 3 bases at J; junction bases unmatched: 3. CDR3 size: 14 residues. In germline, CDR1 is SGDLS, CDR2 YYNGEE. CDR3 sequence: CASSDGQGTDTQYF. The CDR3 DNA follows: TGTGCCAGCAGCGACGGACAGGGAACAGATACGCAGTATTTT.

The chain joins TRBV18 to TRBJ1-5; TRBD1 is a possible D gene (5 bases). Trimming pared 4 bases from V and 2 bases from J, leaving 12 bases between. The CDR3 loop spans 15 amino acids. Germline-derived CDR1 and CDR2 are KGHSH and LQKENI. This CDR3 reads CASSLGAVGNQPQHF. The CDR3, as DNA: TGTGCCAGCTCACTTGGGGCAGTAGGCAATCAGCCCCAGCATTTT.

The chain couples TRBV27 to TRBJ2-1; D perhaps matches TRBD1 (5 bases). V was shortened by 6 bases and J by 0 bases, with 12 bases between the two germline ends. This CDR3 is 15 amino acids long. CDR1 MNHEY and CDR2 SMNVEV come from the germline V gene (reference sequence). The CDR3 DNA follows: TGTGCCAGCAGGGGGCGACACAACTCCTACAATGAGCAGTTCTTC. Translation: CASRGRHNSYNEQFF.

The chain uses TRBV5-8 and TRBJ1-1, with 9 nucleotides matching TRBD1. V lost 10 bases and J lost 5; bases outside the gene matches: 9. This CDR3 has 13 residues. Germline V gene lookup returns CDR1 SGHTS and CDR2 YDEGEE. CDR3 amino acids: CAGGGQGRTEAFF. The CDR3 region has the DNA TGTGCCGGAGGGGGACAGGGAAGGACTGAAGCTTTCTTT.

The gene calls are TRBV27 and TRBJ1-2; 8 nucleotides match TRBD1. Germline values: CDR1 MNHEY, CDR2 SMNVEV (reference sequence). J gave up 8 bases and V 4 bases, and 9 bases lay outside the gene matches. CDR3 length equals 14 residues. As DNA, the CDR3 is TGTGCCAGCAGTTGGGGGCAGGGGGCTCAGGGCTACACCTTC. Residues: CASSWGQGAQGYTF.

The chain combines TRBV6-5 with TRBJ2-5, with TRBD1 matching 7 bases. CDR1 is MNHEY, CDR2 SVGAGI, per germline. The CDR3 sequence is 15 residues long. J gave up 4 bases and V 2 bases, and 7 bases lay outside the gene matches. CDR3 in amino acids: CASSYLTGSGETQYF. The CDR3 DNA is TGTGCCAGCAGTTACCTGACAGGGTCAGGAGAGACCCAGTACTTC.

The rearrangement joins TRBV5-1 to TRBJ2-7; possibly TRBD2 for D (6 bases). The CDR3 is 14 amino acids. Germline values: CDR1 SGHRS, CDR2 YFSETQ. With 3 bases removed from V and 4 bases from J, the gap between germline ends came to 14 bases. CDR3 sequence (DNA): TGCGCCAGCAGCTCCGGGACTTCCTCATACGAGCAGTACTTC. It is translated as CASSSGTSSYEQYF.

V gene TRBV18 combines with J gene TRBJ2-3; 10 positions match TRBD2. This CDR3 contains 16 residues. V was clipped by 1 base and J by 2 bases; unmatched bases: 3. CDR1 and CDR2 from the germline V gene are KGHSH and LQKENI. The CDR3 reads CASSPRTSGPTDTQYF. Here the CDR3 DNA reads TGTGCCAGCTCACCACGGACTAGCGGACCCACAGATACGCAGTATTTT.

The J gene is TRBJ2-3, the V gene TRBV2, with a weak D call TRBD2 (5 bases). The V gene's germline CDR1 is SNHLY and CDR2 FYNNEI. CDR3 length equals 13 residues. V lost 4 bases and J 3 bases, leaving 8 bases between the germline ends. CDR3 sequence: CASSGLTTDTQYF. The CDR3 bases are TGTGCCAGCAGTGGACTAACGACAGATACGCAGTATTTT.

The V call is TRBV18, the J call TRBJ1-4; D perhaps matches TRBD1 (5 bases). CDR3 length equals 18 residues. Germline V CDR1 and CDR2: KGHSH, LQKENI. Trimming stripped 3 bases from V and 0 bases from J, with 17 bases between. This chain's CDR3 is CASSPTSSPGATNEKLFF. Here the CDR3 DNA reads TGTGCCAGCTCACCGACCAGCTCCCCGGGGGCAACTAATGAAAAACTGTTTTTT. The whole variable domain, remainder taken from reference TRBV18 and TRBJ1-4, is NAGVMQNPRHLVRRRGQEARLRCSPMKGHSHVYWYRQLPEEGLKFMVYLQKENIIDESGMPKERFSAEFPKEGPSILRIQQVVRGDSAAYFCASSPTSSPGATNEKLFFGSGTQLSVL.